This paragraph reports one T cell receptor beta chain. Its specificity is not known. This may stem from a read error, because a much larger clone lies one nucleotide away. cDNA libraries of TCR beta carried unique molecular identifiers. Input amounts of about 0.95 to 10 million T cells were used. These gave about 500,000 cDNA molecules, so each molecule approximated one T cell. In TCRdb, the PCR reads were re-called with MiXCR into one record per CDR3 protein. The sample consists of 150,000 or so distinct CDR3 sequences, 35% to 40% of them appearing once. The data stem from a study of post-analysis software for immune sequencing data. General study results and limits: Patients with multiple sclerosis recorded significantly lower normalized Chao1 diversity than controls, the study found. Patients showed TRBV5-6, TRBV5-1 and TRBV20-1 among 4 or 5 TRBV segments more frequent than in controls.

The CDR3 runs to 15 residues. V dropped 3 bases and J dropped 0; count of bases not matched to a gene: 5. Germline V gives CDR1 MRHNA, CDR2 SNTAGT. V is TRBV6-4 and J is TRBJ2-7; 7 nucleotides match TRBD2. The sample in question was blood, obtained after autologous hematopoietic stem cell transplantation. This TCR came from a girl aged 10-17 years with multiple sclerosis. CDR3 region: CASSEGVAGSYEQYF. The CDR3 bases are TGTGCCAGCAGTGAGGGGGTAGCGGGCTCCTACGAGCAGTACTTC.